The sequence of this T cell receptor (beta chain) was determined in a study of T cell responses to AZD1222 COVID-19 vaccine. Findings and limits, study-wide: There were repertoire samples only from the period after the peak T cell response.

Germline trimming cut 6 bases from V and 10 bases from J; bases unmatched to any gene: 9. The CDR3 runs 15 residues. The germline V gene has CDR1 MNHEY and CDR2 SVGAGI. Details on this clone: Its cognate antigen is unknown.

The protocol was immunoSEQ multiplex PCR, while the TCRdb copy is restricted to in-frame clones and leaves out a portion. The sample contains about 64,000 clones, just over 90% of which appear only once. This receptor was taken from an adult who received the MenACWY meningococcal vaccine as a control. Sample: peripheral blood, taken 28 days after the second dose of the MenACWY control vaccine. This rearrangement joins TRBV6-5 to TRBJ2-1; 13 bases match TRBD2. The CDR3 coding sequence is TGTGCCAGCAGGCCCGGGACTAGCGGGATCAGGGAGCAGTTCTTC. Amino acid sequence: CASRPGTSGIREQFF.